The 23 T cell receptor beta chains below come from one sample, sequenced in a study of T-cell reconstitution after alpha-beta-depleted transplantation in children. Unique molecular identifiers were incorporated during preparation of the TCRbeta library. MiXCR, run by TCRdb on the PCR reads, gives a single entry per CDR3 protein. Of around 450,000 distinct CDR3 sequences listed, 16% were seen once; the top ten hold 25% to 30%. The source was PBMCs, mostly from graft donor cells, collected 360 days after TCRalphabeta/CD19-depleted stem cell transplant. All receptors come from a boy less than two years old who had a stem cell transplant for Wiskott-Aldrich syndrome, so the T cells may come from the graft donor.

This clonotype turned up a few times. The J gene is TRBJ2-5, the V gene TRBV14, with 7 bases identical to TRBD2. The length of the CDR3 is 15 residues. Germline assignment: CDR1 SGHDN and CDR2 FVKESK. V lost 5 bases to trimming and J lost 2 bases; unmatched junction nucleotides: 8. The CDR3, as DNA: TGTGCCAGCAGCTATCCGGGTAGCGGGCAAGAGACCCAGTACTTC. Translating gives CASSYPGSGQETQYF.

This chain uses TRBV20-1 with TRBJ2-3; D perhaps matches TRBD2 (6 bases). Trimming removed 0 bases at V and 2 bases at J, with 21 bases between. The CDR3 runs to 18 residues. CDR1 is DFQATT and CDR2 is SNEGSKA in the germline V gene (reference sequence). CDR3 residues: CSARDLAVGGRHTDTQYF. The CDR3 coding sequence is TGCAGTGCTAGAGATTTGGCAGTGGGGGGACGGCACACAGATACGCAGTATTTT.

This rearrangement joins TRBV5-1 to TRBJ2-5, with D possibly being TRBD2 (5 bases). The germline V and J ends were trimmed by 1 base and 3 bases, with 10 bases remaining between them. The CDR3 is 14 residues long. The germline V gene encodes CDR1 SGHRS and CDR2 YFSETQ. The CDR3 sequence: CASSLWELEETQYF. In DNA form, the CDR3 reads TGCGCCAGCAGCTTGTGGGAGCTGGAAGAGACCCAGTACTTC.

The rearrangement joins TRBV12-3 or TRBV12-4 to TRBJ2-7; the D gene is possibly TRBD1 (6 bases). The CDR3 totals 13 residues. The V and J ends lost 6 bases and 6 bases respectively, with 15 bases between them. The CDR3 sequence is CASSPHGQREQYF. The DNA of the CDR3 is TGTGCCAGCAGCCCCCATGGACAGCGCGAGCAGTACTTC.

This clonotype was observed a few times. The chain carries TRBV27 and TRBJ2-7, with TRBD2 identical over 11 bases. CDR1 is MNHEY, CDR2 SMNVEV, per germline (reference sequence). V trimming: 5 bases; J trimming: 3 bases; junction bases outside the gene matches: 6. The CDR3 length is 15 residues. CDR3 sequence (DNA): TGTGCCAGCAGTCCGACTAGCGGGGTGGTCTACGAGCAGTACTTC. This translates into CASSPTSGVVYEQYF.

This clonotype was observed at least ten times. The J gene is TRBJ2-3, the V gene TRBV6-1; the D is unclear. The V and J ends lost 8 bases and 3 bases respectively, with 15 bases between them. CDR1 and CDR2 from the germline V gene are MNHNS and SASEGT. CDR3 length: 14 amino acids. In nucleotides, the CDR3 is TGTGCCAGCTCTTCGTCCTGGGTAACAGATACGCAGTATTTT. Translating gives CASSSSWVTDTQYF.

In this sample, this clonotype turned up a few times. The chain has TRBV11-3 and TRBJ2-1; TRBD2 aligns across 10 bases. The V gene end was trimmed by 3 bases and the J gene end by 2 bases; junction bases not matched to a gene: 16. CDR1 and CDR2 from the germline V gene are SGHNT and YENEEA. The CDR3 loop spans 20 amino acids. DNA for the CDR3: TGTGCCAGCAGCTTGAGTAGGTGGGGTAGCGGGGGGCCCACCTACAATGAGCAGTTCTTC. Its protein product is CASSLSRWGSGGPTYNEQFF.

V gene TRBV12-3 or TRBV12-4 combines with J gene TRBJ2-3; tentatively, D is TRBD1 (5 bases). V lost 6 bases and J lost 3, with 13 bases in between. The length of the CDR3 is 14 residues. Here the CDR3 reads CASSYRWGTDTQYF. The CDR3 DNA follows: TGTGCCAGCAGCTACAGGTGGGGTACAGATACGCAGTATTTT.

The chain uses TRBV10-3 and TRBJ2-2; tentative D call: TRBD1 (6 bases). Trimming took off 8 bases at V and 4 bases at J, with 17 bases between the two ends. Germline V gene sequence: CDR1 ENHRY, CDR2 SYGVKD. The CDR3 is 15 amino acids. The CDR3: CAIGIGGTPTGELFF. In nucleotides, the CDR3 is TGTGCCATCGGAATTGGTGGGACACCCACCGGGGAGCTGTTTTTT.

This clonotype was seen more than once but under ten times. V and J are TRBV7-2 and TRBJ2-5, with TRBD2 as a possible D gene (5 bases). Germline V gene lookup returns CDR1 SGHTA and CDR2 FQGNSA. Trimming shortened V by 5 bases and J by 4 bases, and 14 bases separated the two germline ends. The CDR3 totals 14 residues. Here the CDR3 reads CASSHRRGRETQYF. In DNA, the CDR3 is TGTGCCAGCAGCCATCGGAGAGGGCGAGAGACCCAGTACTTC.

The chain joins TRBV30 to TRBJ1-1, with D tentatively TRBD1 (6 bases). Trimming pared 7 bases from V and 4 bases from J, leaving 10 bases between. CDR1 and CDR2 (germline): GTSNPN, SVGIG (reference sequence). This CDR3 has 11 residues. Written as DNA, the CDR3 is TGTGCCTTCGCCAGGGGCACTGAAGCTTTCTTT. It specifies CAFARGTEAFF.

The chain couples TRBV3-1 to TRBJ2-3, with D hard to call. There are 15 residues in the CDR3. The V gene's germline CDR1 is LGHDT and CDR2 YNNKEL (reference sequence). Trimming left V 5 bases short and J 0 bases short, with 12 bases between. This CDR3 is CASSTTRSSTDTQYF. In nucleotides, the CDR3 is TGTGCCAGCAGCACCACGAGATCTAGCACAGATACGCAGTATTTT.

This clonotype came up once. The CDR3 DNA sequence: TGTGCCAGCAGTTTATTGGACAGAGAAGCTTTCTTT. Its translation is CASSLLDREAFF. The chain is built from TRBV28 and TRBJ1-1; D is perhaps TRBD1 (6 bases). Trimming pared 1 base from V and 8 bases from J, leaving 8 bases between. This CDR3 has 12 amino acids. Germline CDR1 MDHEN, CDR2 SYDVKM.

The V gene is TRBV14, the J gene TRBJ2-1; 8 bases align to TRBD2. The CDR3 is made up of 19 amino acids. V was pared by 1 base and J by 0 bases, with 11 bases of the junction left unmatched. Germline CDR1 reads SGHDN; CDR2 reads FVKESK. CDR3 DNA sequence: TGTGCCAGCAGCCAAGGTGGCCTAGCGGGCTTGAGCTCCTACAATGAGCAGTTCTTC. This gives the protein CASSQGGLAGLSSYNEQFF.

This clonotype was found a few times. The gene calls are TRBV12-3 or TRBV12-4 and TRBJ2-7, with a weak D call TRBD1 (5 bases). The V end was cut by 5 bases, the J end by 3 bases, with 20 bases between. There are 16 residues in the CDR3. As DNA, the CDR3 is TGTGCCAGCAGTCCATCTCGCCCCAGGGCCCGCTACGAGCAGTACTTC. This encodes CASSPSRPRARYEQYF.

The rearrangement joins TRBV20-1 to TRBJ1-2; a possible D gene is TRBD1 (5 bases). This CDR3 has 12 residues. Germline CDR1 reads DFQATT; CDR2 reads SNEGSKA (reference sequence). The V end was cut by 5 bases, the J end by 5 bases, with 12 bases between. The CDR3 is CSASTGGYGYTF. CDR3 bases: TGCAGTGCTTCCACAGGCGGGTATGGCTACACCTTC.

The V call is TRBV5-1, the J call TRBJ2-5; no firm D call. Trimming took off 4 bases at V and 0 bases at J, with 7 bases between the two ends. This CDR3 is 13 amino acids long. Germline CDR1 SGHRS, CDR2 YFSETQ. The DNA for the CDR3 is TGCGCCAGCAGCAGATGGGACCAAGAGACCCAGTACTTC. Encoded protein: CASSRWDQETQYF.

This chain joins TRBV4-3 and TRBJ1-4, with 9 bases identical to TRBD1. CDR1 is LGHNA, CDR2 YSLEER, per germline. The CDR3 length is 15 residues. Unmatched junction bases numbered 7, after V lost 4 bases and J lost 7 bases. CDR3 bases: TGCGCCAGCAGCCCTACAGGGGGCAGGGTTGAAAAACTGTTTTTT. Encoded protein: CASSPTGGRVEKLFF.

The gene calls are TRBV7-9 and TRBJ1-1; tentative D call: TRBD1 (5 bases). Germline loops: CDR1 SEHNR, CDR2 FQNEAQ (reference sequence). This CDR3 has 12 amino acids. Here the CDR3 DNA reads TGTGCAGTTCGCGGGGGGAACACTGAAGCTTTCTTT. This codes for CAVRGGNTEAFF. The full variable domain, with the rest looked up from reference TRBV7-9 and TRBJ1-1, is DTGVSQNPRHKITKRGQNVTFRCDPISEHNRLYWYRQTLGQGPEFLTYFQNEAQLEKSRLLSDRFSAERPKGSFSTLEIQRTEQGDSAMYLCAVRGGNTEAFFGQGTRLTVV.

This clonotype came up a few times. The chain combines TRBV12-3 or TRBV12-4 with TRBJ1-2; unclear D gene. This CDR3 has 11 residues. V lost 5 bases to trimming and J lost 8 bases, with 9 bases between them. The CDR3 protein is CASSTRGGYTF. The CDR3 DNA sequence: TGTGCCAGCAGTACCAGAGGGGGCTACACCTTC.

This clonotype was detected a few times. This rearrangement joins TRBV7-6 to TRBJ2-2; 7 nucleotides line up with TRBD1. V lost 4 bases and J lost 6; bases outside the gene matches: 5. The CDR3 is 14 amino acids. Germline V CDR1 and CDR2: SGHVS, FNYEAQ. The CDR3 nucleotides are TGTGCCAGCAGCTCGGGACAGTGGGCCGGGGAGCTGTTTTTT. Amino acids: CASSSGQWAGELFF.

This clonotype was seen a handful of times. This chain connects TRBV7-6 to TRBJ2-6; 9 nucleotides match TRBD2. Looked up from germline, CDR1 is SGHVS and CDR2 is FNYEAQ. With 3 bases clipped from V and 0 bases from J, the junction kept 9 bases outside the gene matches. The CDR3 consists of 19 residues. Written as DNA, the CDR3 is TGTGCCAGCAGCTTGGCCCTACTAGCGGGTTACTCTGGGGCCAACGTCCTGACTTTC. Translation: CASSLALLAGYSGANVLTF.

The rearrangement links TRBV6-1 to TRBJ2-7; TRBD1 agrees at 9 bases. CDR1 MNHNS and CDR2 SASEGT come from the germline V gene. V trimming: 4 bases; J trimming: 0 bases; junction bases outside the gene matches: 4. The CDR3 loop spans 15 amino acids. In nucleotides, the CDR3 is TGTGCCAGCAGTGGCCGGGACAGGGCCTCCTACGAGCAGTACTTC. It is translated as CASSGRDRASYEQYF.